The clone carrying this TCR beta chain was counted between two and nine times. This sample stems from a study of T-cell memory formation after mild COVID-19. A single record per CDR3 protein comes from TCRdb applying MiXCR to the 5' RACE reads. The sample holds some 350,000 distinct CDR3 sequences, about a sixth seen once. Material: PBMCs or a T cell subset sorted from them (not recorded which). This clonotype originated in a man in his late teens or twenties who had mild COVID-19 (a few samples of this study predate the infection). Cell type and time point are not known.

CDR3: CASSQHANTEAFF. The CDR3 region has the DNA TGTGCCAGCAGCCAACATGCGAACACTGAAGCTTTCTTT. J is TRBJ1-1 and V is TRBV3-1; no clear D. CDR1 and CDR2 from the germline V gene are LGHDT and YNNKEL (reference sequence). Trimming shortened V by 2 bases and J by 1 base, and 5 bases separated the two germline ends. CDR3 length: 13 residues.